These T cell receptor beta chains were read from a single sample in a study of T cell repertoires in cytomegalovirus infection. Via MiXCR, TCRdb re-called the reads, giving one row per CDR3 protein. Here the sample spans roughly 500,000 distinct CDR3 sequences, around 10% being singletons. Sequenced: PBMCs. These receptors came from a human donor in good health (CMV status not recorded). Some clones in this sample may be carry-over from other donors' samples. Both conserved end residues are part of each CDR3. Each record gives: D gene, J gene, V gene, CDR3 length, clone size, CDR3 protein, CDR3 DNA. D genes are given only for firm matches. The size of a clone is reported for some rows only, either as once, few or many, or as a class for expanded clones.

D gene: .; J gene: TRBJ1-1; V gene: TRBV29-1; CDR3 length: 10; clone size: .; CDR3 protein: CSVAGSEAFF; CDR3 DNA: TGCAGCGTTGCAGGGTCTGAAGCTTTCTTT
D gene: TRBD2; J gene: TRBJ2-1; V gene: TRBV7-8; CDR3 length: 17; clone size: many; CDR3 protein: CASSRSLGEGPYNEQFF; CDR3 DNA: TGTGCCAGCAGCCGTTCCTTGGGGGAGGGCCCCTACAATGAGCAGTTCTTC
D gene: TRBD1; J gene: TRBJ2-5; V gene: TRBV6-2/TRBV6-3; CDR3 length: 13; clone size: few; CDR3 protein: CASSGQAKETQYF; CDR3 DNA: TGTGCCAGCTCAGGACAGGCTAAAGAGACCCAGTACTTC
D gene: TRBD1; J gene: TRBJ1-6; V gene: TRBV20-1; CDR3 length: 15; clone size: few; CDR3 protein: CSARGPDRGRSPLHF; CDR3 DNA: TGCAGTGCCCGAGGTCCGGACAGGGGAAGGTCACCCCTCCACTTT
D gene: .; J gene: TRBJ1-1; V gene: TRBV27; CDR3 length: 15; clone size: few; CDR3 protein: CASSRSGGVNTEAFF; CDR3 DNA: TGTGCCAGCTCTAGGTCGGGAGGGGTGAACACTGAAGCTTTCTTT
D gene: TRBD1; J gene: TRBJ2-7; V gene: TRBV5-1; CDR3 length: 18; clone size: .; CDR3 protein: CASSWGQGRVLGPYEQYF; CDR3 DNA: TGCGCCAGCAGCTGGGGACAGGGCCGCGTTCTTGGGCCCTACGAGCAGTACTTC
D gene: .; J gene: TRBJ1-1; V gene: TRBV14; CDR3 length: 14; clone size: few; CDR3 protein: CASSQGLLDTEAFF; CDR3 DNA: TGTGCCAGCAGCCAAGGATTATTGGACACTGAAGCTTTCTTT
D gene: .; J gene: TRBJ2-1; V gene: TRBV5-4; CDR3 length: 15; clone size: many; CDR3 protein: CASSSPPSSYNEQFF; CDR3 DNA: TGTGCCAGCAGCTCCCCGCCTAGCTCCTACAATGAGCAGTTCTTC
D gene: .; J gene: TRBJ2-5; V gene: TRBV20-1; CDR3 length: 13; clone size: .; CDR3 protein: CSASPTGLETQYF; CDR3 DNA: TGCAGTGCTAGTCCCACAGGGTTGGAGACCCAGTACTTC
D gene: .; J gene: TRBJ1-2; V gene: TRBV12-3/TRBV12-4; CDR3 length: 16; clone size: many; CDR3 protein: CASSLGAGVMNYGYTF; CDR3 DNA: TGTGCCAGCAGTTTGGGGGCAGGGGTGATGAACTATGGCTACACCTTC
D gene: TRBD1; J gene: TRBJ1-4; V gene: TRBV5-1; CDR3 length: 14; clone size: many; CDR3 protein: CASSFLETGEKLFF; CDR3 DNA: TGCGCCAGCAGCTTTCTGGAGACAGGGGAAAAACTGTTTTTT
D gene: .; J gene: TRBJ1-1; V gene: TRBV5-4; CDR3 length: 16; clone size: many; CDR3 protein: CASSLASVPPNTEAFF; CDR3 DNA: TGTGCCAGCAGCTTGGCGTCAGTGCCCCCGAACACTGAAGCTTTCTTT
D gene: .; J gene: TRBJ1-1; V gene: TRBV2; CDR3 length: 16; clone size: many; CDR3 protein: CASSEGGRTLNTEAFF; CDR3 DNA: TGTGCCAGCAGTGAAGGGGGACGGACGCTGAACACTGAAGCTTTCTTT
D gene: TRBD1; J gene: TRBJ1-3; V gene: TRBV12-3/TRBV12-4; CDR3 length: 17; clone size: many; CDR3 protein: CASSPDRERLPGNTIYF; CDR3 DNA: TGTGCCAGCAGCCCGGACAGGGAGAGACTCCCTGGAAACACCATATATTTT
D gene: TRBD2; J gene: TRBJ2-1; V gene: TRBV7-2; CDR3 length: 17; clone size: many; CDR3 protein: CASSLAGLAVSYNEQFF; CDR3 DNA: TGTGCCAGCAGCTTAGCGGGACTAGCGGTGTCCTACAATGAGCAGTTCTTC
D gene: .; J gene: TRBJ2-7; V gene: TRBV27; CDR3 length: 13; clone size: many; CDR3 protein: CASSLRRTYEQYF; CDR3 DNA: TGTGCCAGCAGTTTACGACGGACCTACGAGCAGTACTTC
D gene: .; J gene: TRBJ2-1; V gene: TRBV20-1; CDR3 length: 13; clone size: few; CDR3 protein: CSARDRLGVEQFF; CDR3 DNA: TGCAGTGCTAGAGATAGACTTGGCGTCGAGCAGTTCTTC
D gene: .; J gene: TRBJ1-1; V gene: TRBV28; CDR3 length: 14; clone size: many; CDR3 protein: CASSLGSWNTEAFF; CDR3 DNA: TGTGCCAGCAGTCTTGGCAGCTGGAACACTGAAGCTTTCTTT
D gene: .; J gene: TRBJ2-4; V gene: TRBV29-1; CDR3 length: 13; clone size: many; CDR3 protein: CSVRGREGDIQYF; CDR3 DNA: TGCAGCGTCCGGGGACGTGAAGGGGACATTCAGTACTTC
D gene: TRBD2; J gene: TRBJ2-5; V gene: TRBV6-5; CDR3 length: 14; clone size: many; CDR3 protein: CASSYGGGMETQYF; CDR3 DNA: TGTGCCAGCAGTTACGGCGGGGGGATGGAGACCCAGTACTTC
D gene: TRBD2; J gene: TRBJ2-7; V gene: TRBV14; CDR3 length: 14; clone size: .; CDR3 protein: CASSLLAGGDGQYF; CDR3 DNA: TGTGCCAGCAGCCTACTAGCGGGAGGAGACGGGCAGTACTTC
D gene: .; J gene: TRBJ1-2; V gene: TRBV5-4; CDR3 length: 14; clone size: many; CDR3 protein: CASSRDIRNYGYTF; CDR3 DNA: TGTGCCAGCAGCCGGGACATCCGTAACTATGGCTACACCTTC
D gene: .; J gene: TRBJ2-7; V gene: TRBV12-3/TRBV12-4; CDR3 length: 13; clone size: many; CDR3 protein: CASSSLALYEQYF; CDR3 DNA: TGTGCCAGCAGTTCTCTAGCGCTCTACGAGCAGTACTTC
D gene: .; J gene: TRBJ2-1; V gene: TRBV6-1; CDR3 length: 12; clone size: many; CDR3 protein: CASSRHYNEQFF; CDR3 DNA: TGTGCCAGCAGCCGCCATTACAATGAGCAGTTCTTC
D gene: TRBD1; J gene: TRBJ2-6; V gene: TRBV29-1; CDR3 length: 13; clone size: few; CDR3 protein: CSVPGQGANVLTF; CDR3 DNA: TGCAGCGTTCCGGGACAGGGGGCCAACGTCCTGACTTTC
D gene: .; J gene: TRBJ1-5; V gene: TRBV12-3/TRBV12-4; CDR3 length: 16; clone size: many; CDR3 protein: CASSSEVIYSNQPQHF; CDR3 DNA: TGTGCCAGCAGTTCGGAGGTCATCTATAGCAATCAGCCCCAGCATTTT
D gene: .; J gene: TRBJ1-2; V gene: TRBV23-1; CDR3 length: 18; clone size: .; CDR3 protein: CASSRAQLRQRTNYGYTF; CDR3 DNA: TGCGCCAGCAGTCGAGCGCAATTAAGACAGCGAACTAACTATGGCTACACCTTC
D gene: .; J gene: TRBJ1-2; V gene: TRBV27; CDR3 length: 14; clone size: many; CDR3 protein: CASSSGGEDYGYTF; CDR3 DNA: TGTGCCAGCAGTTCCGGAGGGGAGGACTATGGCTACACCTTC
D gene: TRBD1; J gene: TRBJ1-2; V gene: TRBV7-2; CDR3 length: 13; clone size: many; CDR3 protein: CASSYDRGYGYTF; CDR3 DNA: TGTGCCAGCAGCTACGACAGGGGCTATGGCTACACCTTC
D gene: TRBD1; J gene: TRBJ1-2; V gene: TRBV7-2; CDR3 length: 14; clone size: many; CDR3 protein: CASSTDRGPYGYTF; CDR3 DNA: TGTGCCAGCAGCACGGACAGGGGTCCTTATGGCTACACCTTC
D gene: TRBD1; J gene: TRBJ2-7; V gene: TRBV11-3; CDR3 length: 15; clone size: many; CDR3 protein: CASSSGDRGSYEQYF; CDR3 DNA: TGTGCCAGCAGCTCGGGGGACAGGGGCTCCTACGAGCAGTACTTC
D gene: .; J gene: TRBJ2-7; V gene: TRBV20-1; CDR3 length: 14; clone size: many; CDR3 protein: CSARSPMSSYEQYF; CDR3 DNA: TGCAGTGCTAGATCGCCGATGAGCTCCTACGAGCAGTACTTC
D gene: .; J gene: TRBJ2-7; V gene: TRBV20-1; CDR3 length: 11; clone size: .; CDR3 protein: CSAVGSYEQYF; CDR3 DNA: TGCAGTGCGGTAGGGAGCTACGAGCAGTACTTC
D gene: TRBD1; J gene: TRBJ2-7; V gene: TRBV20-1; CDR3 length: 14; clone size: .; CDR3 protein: CSAGNRDRGYEQYF; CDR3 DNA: TGCAGTGCTGGAAACCGGGACAGGGGCTACGAGCAGTACTTC
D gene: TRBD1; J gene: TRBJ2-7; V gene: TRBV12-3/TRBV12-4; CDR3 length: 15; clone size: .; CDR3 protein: CASSLTGQGPYEQYF; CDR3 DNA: TGTGCCAGCAGTTTAACAGGACAGGGGCCCTACGAGCAGTACTTC
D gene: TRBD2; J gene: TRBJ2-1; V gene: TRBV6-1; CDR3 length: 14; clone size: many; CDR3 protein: CASNFLAGGDEQFF; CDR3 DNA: TGTGCCAGCAATTTTCTAGCGGGAGGGGATGAGCAGTTCTTC
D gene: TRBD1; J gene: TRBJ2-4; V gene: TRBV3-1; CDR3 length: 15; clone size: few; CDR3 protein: CASSSESGQGSIQYF; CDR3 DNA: TGTGCCAGCAGCTCCGAGTCCGGACAGGGGAGCATTCAGTACTTC
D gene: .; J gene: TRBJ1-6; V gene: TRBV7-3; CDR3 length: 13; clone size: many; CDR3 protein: CASRIDPDSPLHF; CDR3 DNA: TGTGCCAGCAGGATCGACCCGGATTCACCCCTCCACTTT
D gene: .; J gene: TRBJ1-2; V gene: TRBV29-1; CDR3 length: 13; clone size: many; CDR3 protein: CSVSPQGREVYTF; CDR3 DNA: TGCAGCGTGTCCCCCCAGGGCAGGGAGGTATACACCTTC
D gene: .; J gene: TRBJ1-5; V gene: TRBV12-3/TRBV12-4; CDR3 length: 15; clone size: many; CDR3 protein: CASSLGPVNNQPQHF; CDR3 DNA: TGTGCCAGCAGTTTAGGACCAGTTAACAATCAGCCCCAGCATTTT
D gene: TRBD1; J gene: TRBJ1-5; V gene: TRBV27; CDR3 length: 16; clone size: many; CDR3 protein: CASSLSTGGSNQPQHF; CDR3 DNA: TGTGCCAGCAGTTTATCGACAGGGGGGAGCAATCAGCCCCAGCATTTT
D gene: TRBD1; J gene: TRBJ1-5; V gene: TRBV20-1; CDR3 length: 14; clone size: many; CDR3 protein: CSARDRGSNQPQHF; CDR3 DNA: TGCAGTGCTCGAGACAGGGGGTCCAATCAGCCCCAGCATTTT
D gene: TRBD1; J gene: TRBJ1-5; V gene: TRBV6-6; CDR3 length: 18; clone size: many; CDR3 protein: CASSYSISGGAGNQPQHF; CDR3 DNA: TGTGCCAGCAGTTACTCGATCTCAGGGGGCGCGGGCAATCAGCCCCAGCATTTT
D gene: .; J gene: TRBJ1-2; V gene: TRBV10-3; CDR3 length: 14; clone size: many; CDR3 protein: CAISERTDYYGYTF; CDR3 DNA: TGTGCCATCAGTGAGCGGACAGATTATTATGGCTACACCTTC
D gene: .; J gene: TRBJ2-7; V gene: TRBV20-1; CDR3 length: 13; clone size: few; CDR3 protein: CSATRTVSYEQYF; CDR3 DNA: TGCAGTGCTACAAGGACGGTCAGCTACGAGCAGTACTTC
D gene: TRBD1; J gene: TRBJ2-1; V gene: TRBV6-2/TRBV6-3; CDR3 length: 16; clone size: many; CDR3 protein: CASRPRDRGGRDEQFF; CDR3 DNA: TGTGCCAGCAGACCCAGGGACAGGGGGGGCCGCGATGAGCAGTTCTTC
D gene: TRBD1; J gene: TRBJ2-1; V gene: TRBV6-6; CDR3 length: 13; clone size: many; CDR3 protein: CASSYADRTEQFF; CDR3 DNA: TGTGCCAGCAGTTACGCGGACAGGACGGAGCAGTTCTTC
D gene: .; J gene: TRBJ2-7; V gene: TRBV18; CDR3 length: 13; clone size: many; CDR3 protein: CASTRWGESEQYF; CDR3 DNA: TGTGCCAGCACAAGATGGGGGGAAAGCGAGCAGTACTTC
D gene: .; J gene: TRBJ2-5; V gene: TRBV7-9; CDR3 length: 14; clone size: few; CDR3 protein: CASSLPRTQETQYF; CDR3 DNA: TGTGCCAGCAGCCTCCCTCGGACACAAGAGACCCAGTACTTC
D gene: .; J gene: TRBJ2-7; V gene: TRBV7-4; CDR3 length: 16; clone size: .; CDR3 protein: CASSLARYQGWNEQYF; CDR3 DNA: TGTGCCAGCAGCTTAGCGAGGTACCAGGGGTGGAACGAGCAGTACTTC
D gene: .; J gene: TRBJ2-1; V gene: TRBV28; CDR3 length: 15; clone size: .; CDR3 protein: CASSLTRTQYNEQFF; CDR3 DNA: TGTGCCAGCAGTTTAACCAGGACTCAATACAATGAGCAGTTCTTC
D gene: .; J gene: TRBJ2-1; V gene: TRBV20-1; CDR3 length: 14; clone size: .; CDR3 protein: CSATKEGSYNEQFF; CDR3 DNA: TGCAGTGCTACGAAGGAGGGCTCCTACAATGAGCAGTTCTTC
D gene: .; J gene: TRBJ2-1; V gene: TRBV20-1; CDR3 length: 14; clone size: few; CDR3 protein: CSARAASGYNEQFF; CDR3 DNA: TGCAGTGCTAGGGCCGCCAGCGGTTACAATGAGCAGTTCTTC
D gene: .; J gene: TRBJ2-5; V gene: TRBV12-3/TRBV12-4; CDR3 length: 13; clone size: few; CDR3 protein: CASSLPERETQYF; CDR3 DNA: TGTGCCAGCAGTTTGCCCGAACGGGAGACCCAGTACTTC
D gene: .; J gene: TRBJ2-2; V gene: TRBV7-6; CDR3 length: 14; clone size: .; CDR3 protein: CASSLAPSAGELFF; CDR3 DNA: TGTGCCAGCAGCTTAGCGCCTAGCGCCGGGGAGCTGTTTTTT
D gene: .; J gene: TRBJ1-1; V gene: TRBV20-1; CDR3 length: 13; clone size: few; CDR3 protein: CSAIGQSYTEAFF; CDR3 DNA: TGCAGTGCTATAGGGCAGAGTTACACTGAAGCTTTCTTT
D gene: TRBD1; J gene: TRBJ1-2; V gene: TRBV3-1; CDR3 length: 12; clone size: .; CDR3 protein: CASSPGTAGYTF; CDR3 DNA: TGTGCCAGCAGCCCCGGGACAGCTGGCTACACCTTC
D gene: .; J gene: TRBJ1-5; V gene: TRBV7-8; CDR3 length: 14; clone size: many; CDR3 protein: CASSSPLAGQPQHF; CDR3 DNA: TGTGCCAGCAGCTCCCCTTTGGCGGGTCAGCCCCAGCATTTT
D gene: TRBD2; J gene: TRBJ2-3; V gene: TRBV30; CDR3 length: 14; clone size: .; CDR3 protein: CAWTSSGTTDTQYF; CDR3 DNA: TGTGCCTGGACTTCAAGCGGGACCACAGATACGCAGTATTTT
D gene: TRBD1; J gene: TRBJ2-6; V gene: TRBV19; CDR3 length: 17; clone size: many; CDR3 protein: CASSSRTGNSGANVLTF; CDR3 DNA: TGTGCCAGTAGTAGTAGGACAGGGAACTCTGGGGCCAACGTCCTGACTTTC